The sequence of this T cell receptor (beta chain) was determined in a study of chemoradiotherapy in HPV16-positive cancers. General study results and limits: Candidate HPV-specific clones and E7-related TCR motifs grew in tumor during treatment.

Clones were sequenced by immunoSEQ multiplex PCR, and TCRdb holds only the in-frame ones, with some missing. The sample contains over 20,000 clones, less than 90% of which appear only once. Germline V gene lookup returns CDR1 SGHDT and CDR2 YYEEEE. The CDR3 runs 14 residues. Trimming pared 0 bases from V and 1 base from J, leaving 7 bases between. Notes on this clone: Its antigen is not known.

The TCR originated in a human donor with HPV-associated anogenital cancer. The V and J genes are TRBV5-6 and TRBJ1-2; a possible D gene is TRBD1 (6 bases). Material: blood, obtained from a patient who underwent chemoradiotherapy. Here the CDR3 DNA reads TGTGCCAGCAGCTTGGAGGGGGATAACTATGGCTACACCTTC. Translating gives CASSLEGDNYGYTF.